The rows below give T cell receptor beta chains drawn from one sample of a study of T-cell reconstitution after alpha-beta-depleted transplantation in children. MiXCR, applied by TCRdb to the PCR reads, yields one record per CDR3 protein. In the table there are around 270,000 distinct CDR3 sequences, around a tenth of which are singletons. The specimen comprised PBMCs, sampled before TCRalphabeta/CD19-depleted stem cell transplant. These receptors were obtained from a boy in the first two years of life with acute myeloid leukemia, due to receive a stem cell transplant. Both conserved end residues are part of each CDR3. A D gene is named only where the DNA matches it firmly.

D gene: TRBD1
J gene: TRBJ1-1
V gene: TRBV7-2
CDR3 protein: CASSLGRAGGTEAFF

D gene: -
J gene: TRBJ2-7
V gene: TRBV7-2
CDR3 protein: CASSLDAGARGEQYF

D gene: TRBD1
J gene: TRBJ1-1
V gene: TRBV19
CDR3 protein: CASRDRGAGAEAFF

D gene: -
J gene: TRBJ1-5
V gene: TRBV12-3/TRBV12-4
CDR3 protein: CASTPDTYSNQPQHF

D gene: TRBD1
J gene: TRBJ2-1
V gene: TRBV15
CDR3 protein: CATSPTGGWYNEQFF

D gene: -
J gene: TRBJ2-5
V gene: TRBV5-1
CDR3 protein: CASSLALVNGETQYF

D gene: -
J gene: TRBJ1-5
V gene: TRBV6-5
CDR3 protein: CASSYSIGSNQPQHF

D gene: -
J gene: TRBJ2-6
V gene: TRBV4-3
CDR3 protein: CASSQGHISGANVLTF

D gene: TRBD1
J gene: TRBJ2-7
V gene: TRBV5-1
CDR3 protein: CASSLASRTGSYEQYF

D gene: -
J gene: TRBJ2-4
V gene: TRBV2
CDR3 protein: CASSEIVLAKNIQYF

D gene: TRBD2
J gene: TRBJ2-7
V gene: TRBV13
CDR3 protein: CASSPRLAGDKGEQYF

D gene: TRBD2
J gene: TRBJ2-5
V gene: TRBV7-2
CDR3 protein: CASRSTSGRTQYF

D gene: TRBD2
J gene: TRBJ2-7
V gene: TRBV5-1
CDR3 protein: CASSRPGLAGPGYEQYF

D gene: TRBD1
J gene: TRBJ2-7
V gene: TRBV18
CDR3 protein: CASSPRTGHEQYF

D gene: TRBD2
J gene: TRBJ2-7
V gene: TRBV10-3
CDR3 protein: CAISDPWLSGTSSYEQYF

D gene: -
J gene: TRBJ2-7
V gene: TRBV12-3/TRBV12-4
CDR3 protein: CASSPQAQYGIEQYF

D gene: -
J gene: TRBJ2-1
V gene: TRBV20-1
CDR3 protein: CSARRPSEATFYNEQFF

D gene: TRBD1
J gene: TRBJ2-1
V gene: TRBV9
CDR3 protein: CASSPDRDHNEQFF

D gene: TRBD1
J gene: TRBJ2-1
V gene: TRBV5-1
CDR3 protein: CASGDRLPNEQFF

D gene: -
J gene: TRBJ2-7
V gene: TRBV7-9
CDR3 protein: CASSSAAVYEQYF

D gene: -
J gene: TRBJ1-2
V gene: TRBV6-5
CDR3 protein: CASSYYRDYGYTF

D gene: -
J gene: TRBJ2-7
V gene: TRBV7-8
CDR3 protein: CASSFRRDRDSYEQYF

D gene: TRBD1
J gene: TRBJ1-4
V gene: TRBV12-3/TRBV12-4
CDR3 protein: CASSLQGGYEKLFF

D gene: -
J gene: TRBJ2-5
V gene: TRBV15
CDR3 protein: CATSRDIQAWETQYF

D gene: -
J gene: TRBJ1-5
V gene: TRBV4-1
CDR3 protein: CASSQDLIAGGAQPQHF

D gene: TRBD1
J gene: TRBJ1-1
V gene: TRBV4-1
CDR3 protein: CASSPWTGSDTEAFF

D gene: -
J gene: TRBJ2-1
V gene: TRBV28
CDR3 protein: CASSLPLSGSTYNEQFF

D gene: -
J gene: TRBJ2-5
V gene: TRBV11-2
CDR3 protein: CASSPVVGSQETQYF

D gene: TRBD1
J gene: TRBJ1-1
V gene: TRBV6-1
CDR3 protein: CASSRDRGNTEAFF

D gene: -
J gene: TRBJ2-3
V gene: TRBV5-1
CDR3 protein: CASSLDRPGTDTQYF

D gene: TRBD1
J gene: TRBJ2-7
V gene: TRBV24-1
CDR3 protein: CATSDQRDSFYEQYF

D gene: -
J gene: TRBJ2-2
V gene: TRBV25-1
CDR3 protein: CASSVNRANTGELFF

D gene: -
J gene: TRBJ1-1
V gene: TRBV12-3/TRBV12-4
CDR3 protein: CASSFIEFPNEAFF

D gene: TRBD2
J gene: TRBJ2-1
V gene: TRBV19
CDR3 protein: CASSKASGRYNEQFF

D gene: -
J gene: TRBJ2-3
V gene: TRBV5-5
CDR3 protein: CASSRGGGSLTDTQYF

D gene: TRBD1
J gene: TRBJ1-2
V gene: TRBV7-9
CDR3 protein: CASSEDRGGYTF

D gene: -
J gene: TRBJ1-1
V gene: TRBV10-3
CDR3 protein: CAISEKGRNTEAFF

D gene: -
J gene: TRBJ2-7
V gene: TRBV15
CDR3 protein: CATSRGLRGEQYF

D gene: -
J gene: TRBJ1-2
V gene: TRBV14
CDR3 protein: CASSQETGSIRGYTF

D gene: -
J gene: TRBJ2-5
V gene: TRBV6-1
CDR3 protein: CARLSFRIQETQYF

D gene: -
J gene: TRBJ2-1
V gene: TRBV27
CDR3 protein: CASSLTSSSYNEQFF

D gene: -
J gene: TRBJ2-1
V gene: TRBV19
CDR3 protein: CASSIVAALGYNEQFF

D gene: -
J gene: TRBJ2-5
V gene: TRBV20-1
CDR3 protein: CSVSPETQYF

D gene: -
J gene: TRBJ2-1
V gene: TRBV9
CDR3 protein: CASSRRVRDEQFF

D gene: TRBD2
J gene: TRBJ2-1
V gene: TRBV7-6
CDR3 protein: CASSPRLAGGRNEQFF

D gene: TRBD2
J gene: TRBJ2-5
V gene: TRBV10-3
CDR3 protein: CAISDLAGGPQETQYF

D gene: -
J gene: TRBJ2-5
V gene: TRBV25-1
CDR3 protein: CASSEPRGERQETQYF